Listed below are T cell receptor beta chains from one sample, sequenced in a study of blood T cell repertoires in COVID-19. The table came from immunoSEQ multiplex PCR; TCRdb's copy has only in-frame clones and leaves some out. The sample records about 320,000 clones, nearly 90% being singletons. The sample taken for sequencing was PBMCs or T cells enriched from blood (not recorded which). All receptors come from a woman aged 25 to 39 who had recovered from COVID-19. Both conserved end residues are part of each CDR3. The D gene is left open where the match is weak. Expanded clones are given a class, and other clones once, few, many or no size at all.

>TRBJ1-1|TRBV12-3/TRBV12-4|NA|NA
CASSLRGAGAFF
TGTGCCAGCAGTCTTAGGGGAGCGGGAGCTTTCTTT
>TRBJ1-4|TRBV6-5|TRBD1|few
CASRTGGLELFF
TGTGCCAGCAGGACAGGGGGGTTGGAACTGTTTTTT
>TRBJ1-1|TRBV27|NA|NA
CASSLSWELNTEAFF
TGTGCCAGCAGTTTATCTTGGGAGTTGAACACTGAAGCTTTCTTT
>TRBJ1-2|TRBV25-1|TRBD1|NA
CASSAQTGGASRGYTF
TGTGCCAGCAGTGCCCAAACAGGGGGCGCGTCTCGTGGCTACACCTTC
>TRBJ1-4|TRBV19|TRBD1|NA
CASASGQPRSNEKLFF
TGTGCCAGTGCCTCGGGACAGCCCAGGAGTAATGAAAAACTGTTTTTT
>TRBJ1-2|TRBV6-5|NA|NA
CASRRVEGGYTF
TGTGCCAGCAGGAGGGTGGAGGGGGGCTACACCTTC
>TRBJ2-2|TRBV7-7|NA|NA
CASSLGENTGELFF
TGTGCTAGCAGCTTAGGAGAGAACACCGGGGAGCTGTTTTTT
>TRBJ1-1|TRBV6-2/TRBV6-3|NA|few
CASSYWGGDTEAFF
TGTGCCAGCAGTTACTGGGGCGGGGACACTGAAGCTTTCTTT
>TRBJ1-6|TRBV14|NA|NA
CASSQPPRGPRSPLHF
TGTGCCAGCAGCCAGCCCCCACGAGGGCCGCGGTCACCCCTCCACTTT
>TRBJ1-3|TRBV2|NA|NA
CASRYRDSSSGNTIYF
TGTGCCAGCAGGTACAGGGATTCCTCCTCTGGAAACACCATATATTTT
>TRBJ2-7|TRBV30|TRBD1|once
CAWATGQGRVSEQYF
TGTGCCTGGGCGACGGGACAGGGGAGAGTTAGCGAGCAGTACTTC
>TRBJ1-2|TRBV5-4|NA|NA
CASSLAGDRGGYTF
TGTGCCAGCAGCTTGGCGGGGGATCGAGGTGGCTACACCTTC
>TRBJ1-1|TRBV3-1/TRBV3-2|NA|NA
CASSQQGEAFF
TGTGCCAGCAGCCAACAGGGTGAAGCTTTCTTT
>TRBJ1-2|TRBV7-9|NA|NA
CASSLVQYANYGYTF
TGTGCCAGCAGCTTAGTACAGTACGCTAACTATGGCTACACCTTC
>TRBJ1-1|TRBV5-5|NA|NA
CASSLATVNTEAFF
TGTGCCAGCAGCTTGGCCACAGTCAACACTGAAGCTTTCTTT
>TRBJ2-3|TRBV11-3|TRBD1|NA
CASSLGTGLSTDTQYF
TGTGCCAGCAGCCTCGGGACAGGGTTAAGCACAGATACGCAGTATTTT
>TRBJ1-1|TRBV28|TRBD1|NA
CASSFDGTGLAGAFF
TGTGCCAGCAGTTTTGATGGGACAGGGTTAGCGGGAGCTTTCTTT
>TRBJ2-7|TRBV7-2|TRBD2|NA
CASSLAGTSGAVYEQYF
TGTGCCAGCAGCTTAGCCGGGACTAGCGGGGCCGTCTACGAGCAGTACTTC
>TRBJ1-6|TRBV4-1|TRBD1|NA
CASSQGPGTGGLNSPLHF
TGCGCCAGCAGCCAGGGCCCAGGGACAGGGGGCCTTAATTCACCCCTCCACTTT
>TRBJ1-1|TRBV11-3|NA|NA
CASSGGASNTEAFF
TGTGCCAGCAGCGGGGGCGCTTCGAACACTGAAGCTTTCTTT
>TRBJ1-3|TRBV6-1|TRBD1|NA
CASSEEPGQKRNTIYF
TGTGCCAGCAGTGAAGAGCCGGGACAGAAAAGAAACACCATATATTTT
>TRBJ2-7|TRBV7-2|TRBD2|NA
CASSLTAGDTIQYF
TGTGCCAGCAGCTTAACAGCGGGGGATACTATACAGTACTTC
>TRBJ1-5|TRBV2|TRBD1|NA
CASTPGTGVNQPQHF
TGTGCCAGTACTCCCGGGACAGGGGTTAATCAGCCCCAGCATTTT
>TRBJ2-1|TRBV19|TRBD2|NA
CASRLAGGTYNEQFF
TGTGCCAGTAGGCTAGCGGGGGGGACATACAATGAGCAGTTCTTC
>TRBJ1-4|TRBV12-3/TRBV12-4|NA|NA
CASTLGRLEKLFF
TGTGCCAGCACCTTGGGCAGGCTCGAAAAACTGTTTTTT
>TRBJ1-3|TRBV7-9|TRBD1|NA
CASSVQGALGNTIYF
TGTGCCAGCAGCGTACAGGGGGCGCTTGGAAACACCATATATTTT
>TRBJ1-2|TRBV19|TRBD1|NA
CASSTHGTGINYGYTF
TGTGCCAGTAGTACCCACGGGACAGGGATTAACTATGGCTACACCTTC
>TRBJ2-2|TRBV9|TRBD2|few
CASSVEAGGNTGELFF
TGTGCCAGCAGCGTAGAAGCGGGGGGGAACACCGGGGAGCTGTTTTTT